This paragraph reports one T cell receptor (beta chain). This CDR3 region has 15 residues. V lost 2 bases to trimming and J lost 4 bases, with 14 bases between them. Germline V gives CDR1 KGHSH, CDR2 LQKENI. This sample was taken from a study of PD-L1 blockade in urothelial cancer. Study-level background: Bladder-origin urothelial cancer in males described about 85% of the roughly 29 patients.

This table comes from immunoSEQ multiplex PCR, and its TCRdb copy is limited to in-frame clones, with some not included. The sample records tens of thousands of clones, around 84% being singletons. J is TRBJ1-2 and V is TRBV18; perhaps TRBD1 as D (6 bases). The sequencing used PBMCs, collected around atezolizumab (anti-PD-L1) treatment. This TCR came from a man aged 65 to 85 with urothelial cancer. CDR3 sequence reads: CASSPKQGRSYGYTF. The CDR3 DNA follows: TGTGCCAGCTCACCAAAACAGGGAAGGAGCTATGGCTACACCTTC.